A selection of T cell receptor beta chains follows, all from one sample in a study of breast tumors, draining lymph nodes, adjacent tissues. TCRdb re-derived calls from the multiplex PCR reads in MiXCR, one entry per CDR3 protein. This table has some 120,000 distinct CDR3 sequences, 15% to 20% appearing once. Sequencing used axillary lymph node tissue. The source of these receptors is a female donor with breast cancer. Some clones in this sample may be carry-over from other donors' samples. Each CDR3 is given with its conserved first and last residue. Fields, in order: clone size, J gene, CDR3 length, D gene, V gene, CDR3 protein, CDR3 DNA. The D gene is left open where the match is weak. Where a row states a size, it is once, few, many or the class of an expanded clone; other rows omit it.

many | TRBJ2-1 | 17 | TRBD2 | TRBV7-2 | CASSFNSAAGGWNEQFF | TGTGCCAGCAGCTTCAATTCGGCAGCGGGGGGGTGGAATGAGCAGTTCTTC
many | TRBJ1-2 | 17 | NA | TRBV2 | CASSGILNQEINYGYTF | TGTGCCAGCAGTGGAATACTAAATCAGGAGATTAACTATGGCTACACCTTC
many | TRBJ2-3 | 19 | TRBD2 | TRBV2 | CASSDPLRGGPVGADTQYF | TGTGCCAGCAGTGACCCCCTCCGGGGGGGCCCAGTCGGCGCAGATACGCAGTATTTT
NA | TRBJ2-5 | 13 | TRBD1 | TRBV12-3/TRBV12-4 | CASSTIQGETQYF | TGTGCCAGCAGCACAATACAGGGGGAGACCCAGTACTTC
many | TRBJ1-5 | 13 | NA | TRBV6-4 | CASSPTALAPQHF | TGTGCCAGCAGCCCGACAGCCCTGGCGCCCCAGCATTTT
many | TRBJ2-7 | 17 | TRBD2 | TRBV28 | CASSLPTAGRVPNEQYF | TGTGCCAGCAGTTTACCGACTGCGGGGAGGGTACCGAACGAGCAGTACTTC
NA | TRBJ1-2 | 14 | NA | TRBV3-1 | CASSHLGGIGGYTF | TGTGCCAGCAGCCACCTAGGGGGGATCGGTGGCTACACCTTC
many | TRBJ2-7 | 13 | TRBD1 | TRBV4-1 | CASSQDRDYEQYF | TGCGCCAGCAGCCAGGACAGGGACTACGAGCAGTACTTC
many | TRBJ2-6 | 18 | NA | TRBV7-3 | CASSLMSPMSPGANVLTF | TGTGCCAGCAGCTTAATGAGTCCTATGTCCCCCGGGGCCAACGTCCTGACTTTC
many | TRBJ2-3 | 15 | TRBD2 | TRBV5-1 | CASKRLAGGADTQYF | TGCGCCAGCAAGAGGCTAGCGGGAGGGGCTGATACGCAGTATTTT
many | TRBJ2-6 | 20 | TRBD1 | TRBV20-1 | CSARANPGQGTVSGANVLTF | TGCAGTGCTAGAGCCAACCCGGGACAGGGGACTGTCTCTGGGGCCAACGTCCTGACTTTC
NA | TRBJ2-1 | 18 | TRBD2 | TRBV28 | CASRKHLASGTSYNEQFF | TGTGCCAGCAGGAAGCACCTGGCTAGCGGGACTTCCTACAATGAGCAGTTCTTC
NA | TRBJ2-7 | 14 | NA | TRBV20-1 | CSARKQTGPNEQYF | TGCAGTGCTAGAAAACAAACGGGTCCGAACGAGCAGTACTTC
few | TRBJ1-5 | 16 | TRBD1 | TRBV18 | CASSLDRGRGGQPQHF | TGTGCCAGCTCACTAGACAGGGGGCGTGGGGGTCAGCCCCAGCATTTT
few | TRBJ1-2 | 14 | TRBD1 | TRBV27 | CATLRTGGGYGYTF | TGTGCCACTCTACGGACAGGTGGGGGATATGGCTACACCTTC
NA | TRBJ1-1 | 14 | NA | TRBV28 | CASRGGGRNTEAFF | TGTGCCAGCAGGGGGGGGGGGCGGAACACTGAAGCTTTCTTT
many | TRBJ2-7 | 20 | NA | TRBV4-1 | CASSQATRWGRASGHYEQYF | TGCGCCAGCAGCCAAGCTACCCGTTGGGGCAGGGCATCGGGTCACTACGAGCAGTACTTC
many | TRBJ2-5 | 15 | NA | TRBV7-9 | CASRSRRDPQETQYF | TGTGCCAGCAGGTCAAGGCGGGACCCCCAAGAGACCCAGTACTTC
many | TRBJ1-5 | 15 | TRBD1 | TRBV7-2 | CASSPRTGSNQPQHF | TGTGCCAGCAGCCCTCGGACAGGGAGCAATCAGCCCCAGCATTTT
many | TRBJ2-7 | 15 | NA | TRBV20-1 | CSAEGRAGGAWEQYF | TGCAGTGCTGAGGGGAGGGCAGGGGGCGCGTGGGAGCAGTACTTC
many | TRBJ2-5 | 11 | NA | TRBV20-1 | CSVMGRETQYF | TGCAGTGTAATGGGGCGGGAGACCCAGTACTTC
NA | TRBJ2-4 | 15 | NA | TRBV19 | CASSPVRGSQNIQYF | TGTGCCAGTAGTCCTGTAAGGGGGTCCCAAAACATTCAGTACTTC
many | TRBJ2-2 | 14 | TRBD1 | TRBV7-9 | CATRDRATTGELFF | TGTGCCACCCGGGACAGGGCTACCACCGGGGAGCTGTTTTTT
many | TRBJ2-3 | 14 | NA | TRBV6-4 | CASSDGRGTDTQYF | TGTGCCAGCAGTGACGGGCGAGGCACAGATACGCAGTATTTT
many | TRBJ2-2 | 14 | NA | TRBV12-3/TRBV12-4 | CASSLVGGTGELFF | TGTGCCAGCAGTTTGGTGGGGGGTACCGGGGAGCTGTTTTTT
many | TRBJ2-2 | 16 | NA | TRBV7-6 | CASSLAGSWGSGELFF | TGTGCCAGCAGCTTAGCGGGCAGTTGGGGATCCGGGGAGCTGTTTTTT
many | TRBJ2-1 | 12 | TRBD1 | TRBV19 | CASQDRGNEQFF | TGTGCCAGTCAGGACAGGGGGAATGAGCAGTTCTTC
NA | TRBJ2-3 | 14 | NA | TRBV28 | CASRPQGSTDTQYF | TGTGCCAGTAGACCCCAGGGGTCCACAGATACGCAGTATTTT
many | TRBJ2-5 | 13 | NA | TRBV5-6 | CASSSRGQETQYF | TGTGCCAGCAGCTCTCGGGGCCAAGAGACCCAGTACTTC
many | TRBJ1-3 | 18 | NA | TRBV7-2 | CASSPGWGAANSGNTIYF | TGTGCCAGCAGCCCCGGTTGGGGAGCGGCAAACTCTGGAAACACCATATATTTT
many | TRBJ2-7 | 12 | TRBD2 | TRBV20-1 | CSAPAGGSEQYF | TGCAGTGCGCCAGCGGGAGGTAGCGAGCAGTACTTC
many | TRBJ2-2 | 15 | NA | TRBV12-3/TRBV12-4 | CASSQGGGAAGELFF | TGTGCCAGCAGCCAAGGTGGGGGGGCAGCCGGGGAGCTGTTTTTT
many | TRBJ2-5 | 17 | TRBD1 | TRBV5-6 | CASSLEGQGLEKETQYF | TGTGCCAGCAGCTTGGAGGGACAGGGGCTGGAAAAAGAGACCCAGTACTTC
NA | TRBJ2-3 | 17 | NA | TRBV18 | CASSPSRRGPSTDTQYF | TGTGCCAGCTCACCCTCTCGGCGGGGGCCCTCCACAGATACGCAGTATTTT
many | TRBJ2-5 | 12 | NA | TRBV20-1 | CSASERGETQYF | TGCAGTGCTAGTGAGAGGGGAGAGACCCAGTACTTC
NA | TRBJ2-3 | 15 | TRBD2 | TRBV6-6 | CASSHGTSGTDTQYF | TGTGCCAGCAGTCACGGGACTAGCGGCACAGATACGCAGTATTTT
many | TRBJ2-7 | 15 | TRBD1 | TRBV3-1 | CASSPWTGSSYEQYF | TGTGCCAGCAGCCCGTGGACAGGGAGCTCCTACGAGCAGTACTTC
once | TRBJ2-1 | 14 | TRBD2 | TRBV20-1 | CSARGLAGPNEQFF | TGCAGTGCGCGGGGACTAGCGGGACCTAATGAGCAGTTCTTC
many | TRBJ2-5 | 15 | TRBD2 | TRBV27 | CASSRGSGKGETQYF | TGTGCCAGCAGCCGGGGTAGCGGGAAAGGAGAGACCCAGTACTTC
many | TRBJ2-2 | 12 | NA | TRBV25-1 | CASSEGFGELFF | TGTGCCAGCAGTGAGGGTTTCGGGGAGCTGTTTTTT
many | TRBJ2-7 | 15 | TRBD2 | TRBV19 | CASSDLAGAKVEQYF | TGTGCCAGTAGTGATTTAGCGGGAGCGAAGGTCGAGCAGTACTTC
many | TRBJ1-6 | 18 | TRBD1 | TRBV20-1 | CSARDFRTGSSYNSPLHF | TGCAGTGCTAGAGACTTTCGGACAGGGAGCTCCTATAATTCACCCCTCCACTTT
few | TRBJ1-4 | 14 | TRBD1 | TRBV3-1 | CASSRQGGGEKLFF | TGTGCCAGCAGCCGACAGGGAGGGGGGGAAAAACTGTTTTTT
many | TRBJ2-1 | 13 | NA | TRBV7-7 | CASSPSKYNEQFF | TGTGCTAGCAGCCCCTCCAAGTACAATGAGCAGTTCTTC
NA | TRBJ2-4 | 13 | NA | TRBV2 | CASSERKGNIQYF | TGTGCCAGCAGTGAACGAAAAGGAAACATTCAGTACTTC
many | TRBJ1-4 | 15 | NA | TRBV19 | CASSPYRARGEKLFF | TGTGCCAGTAGTCCATACAGGGCCCGAGGTGAAAAACTGTTTTTT
many | TRBJ2-1 | 15 | TRBD2 | TRBV7-8 | CASGQPGLAINEQFF | TGTGCCAGCGGTCAACCGGGACTAGCGATTAATGAGCAGTTCTTC
many | TRBJ2-1 | 13 | NA | TRBV10-3 | CAISGTPYNEQFF | TGTGCCATCAGTGGGACTCCCTACAATGAGCAGTTCTTC
few | TRBJ2-5 | 13 | NA | TRBV27 | CASSPTSTQTQYF | TGTGCCAGCAGTCCCACTAGTACACAGACCCAGTACTTC